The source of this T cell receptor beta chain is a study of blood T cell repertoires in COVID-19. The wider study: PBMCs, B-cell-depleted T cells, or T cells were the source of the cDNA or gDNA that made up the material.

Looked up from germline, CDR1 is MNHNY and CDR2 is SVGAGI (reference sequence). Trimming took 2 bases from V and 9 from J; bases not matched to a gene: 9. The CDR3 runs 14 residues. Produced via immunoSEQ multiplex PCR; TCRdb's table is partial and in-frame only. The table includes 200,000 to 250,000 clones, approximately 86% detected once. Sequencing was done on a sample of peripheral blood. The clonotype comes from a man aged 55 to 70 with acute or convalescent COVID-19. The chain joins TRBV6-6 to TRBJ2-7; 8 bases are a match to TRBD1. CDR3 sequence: CASSYRDRTPGQYF. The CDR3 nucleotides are TGTGCCAGCAGTTACCGGGACAGGACACCCGGGCAGTACTTC.